The source of this T cell receptor (beta chain) is a study of cytotoxic CD8 clonotypes in ibrutinib-treated CLL. On the study more broadly: Of the patients, about 12 were relapsed/refractory, under 16 treatment-naive and some 17 IGHV unmutated. Recorded responses included 24 partial and 2 complete; following median around 68 months, approximately 14 stayed remitted and about 12 progressed. General study points: Stable or contracted on treatment, public clonotypes were also uncommon. At baseline, clonality was higher than in age-matched healthy donors and correlated with CD8+ counts.

Trimming removed 5 bases at V and 5 bases at J, with 12 bases between. Germline V gene sequence: CDR1 ENHRY, CDR2 SYGVKD. This CDR3 spans 13 amino acids. Sequencing used immunoSEQ multiplex PCR; TCRdb keeps in-frame clones, though not all of them. The data show approximately 190,000 clones, 70% seen once. This clone came up a few times. The antigen is unknown. The sequenced sample was PBMCs, obtained after 12 months of ibrutinib treatment. J is TRBJ1-1 and V is TRBV10-3; weak D call: TRBD1 (6 bases). The source is a human donor with chronic lymphocytic leukemia. The CDR3 loop is CAISRQEGTEAFF. CDR3 DNA: TGTGCCATCAGTCGACAGGAGGGGACTGAAGCTTTCTTT.